A single sample gave rise to the 11 T cell receptor beta chains below, sequenced in a study of T cell repertoires in cytomegalovirus infection. TCRdb reprocessed the reads with MiXCR, giving one entry per CDR3 protein. Of approximately 300,000 distinct CDR3 sequences detected, just under 30% appear once; the ten largest clones hold 20%. For these receptors, no antigen is known. The sequenced sample was cultured PBMCs, obtained from culture after CMV antigen stimulation. The receptors come from a human donor in good health (CMV status not recorded). Some clones in this sample may be carry-over from other donors' samples.

The chain couples TRBV7-3 to TRBJ2-3; D not certain. The germline V gene has CDR1 SGHTA and CDR2 FQGTGA. Trimming pared 5 bases from V and 5 bases from J, leaving 14 bases between. The CDR3 consists of 14 residues. This CDR3 is CASSPRTEIDTQYF. CDR3 DNA sequence: TGTGCCAGCAGCCCTCGAACGGAAATAGATACGCAGTATTTT.

This clonotype has a handful of counts. V usage is TRBV7-6 and J usage is TRBJ1-1; D is undetermined. The CDR3 is 14 residues long. Germline assignment: CDR1 SGHVS and CDR2 FNYEAQ. V lost 4 bases, J lost 0 bases, and 9 bases lay in between. The DNA of the CDR3 is TGTGCCAGCAGCTCAGGCGCCATGAACACTGAAGCTTTCTTT. Translated: CASSSGAMNTEAFF.

This chain connects TRBV20-1 to TRBJ1-6; tentative D call: TRBD1 (5 bases). V was pared by 2 bases and J by 9 bases, with 11 bases between. The germline V gene encodes CDR1 DFQATT and CDR2 SNEGSKA (reference sequence). This CDR3 has 13 amino acids. The DNA of the CDR3 is TGCAGTGCTAGACAGGGCCCCGGTTCACCCCTCCACTTT. Translation: CSARQGPGSPLHF.

The chain recombines TRBV5-6 with TRBJ1-1, with a weak D call TRBD1 (5 bases). Germline assignment: CDR1 SGHDT and CDR2 YYEEEE. V shed 3 bases and J shed 0 bases, with 12 bases lying between them. The CDR3 spans 15 residues. CDR3 loop: CASSSWEGMNTEAFF. The CDR3 DNA is TGTGCCAGCAGCTCGTGGGAGGGGATGAACACTGAAGCTTTCTTT.

The chain employs TRBV7-9 and TRBJ2-7, with D unresolved. The length of the CDR3 is 11 residues. The V and J ends lost 4 bases and 12 bases respectively, with 13 bases between them. Germline V lookup: CDR1 SEHNR, CDR2 FQNEAQ (reference sequence). As DNA, the CDR3 is TGTGCCAGCAGCTCGGACCACGGCTGGTACTTC. It codes for CASSSDHGWYF.

The table lists this clonotype with a few counts. The chain combines TRBV7-3 with TRBJ2-1; maybe TRBD1 (6 bases). The CDR3 has 14 amino acids. Trimming took 6 bases from V and 1 from J, leaving 10 bases between them. CDR1 is SGHTA and CDR2 is FQGTGA in the germline V gene. The CDR3 sequence is CASSGTGSYNEQFF. The CDR3 DNA follows: TGTGCCAGCAGTGGTACAGGGTCCTACAATGAGCAGTTCTTC.

CDR3 sequence (DNA): TGTGCCACTAACGACAGAATAAATGAAAAACTGTTTTTT. Its translation is CATNDRINEKLFF. This rearrangement joins TRBV19 to TRBJ1-4, with D maybe TRBD1 (5 bases). The CDR3 consists of 13 residues. Germline assignment: CDR1 LNHDA and CDR2 SQIVND (reference sequence). Trimming removed 10 bases at V and 5 bases at J, with 14 bases between.

This clonotype was counted only a few times. The chain is built from TRBV4-2 and TRBJ1-1, with 7 nucleotides matching TRBD1. CDR3 length: 15 residues. Germline lookup yields CDR1 LGHNA and CDR2 YNFKEQ. With 1 base clipped from V and 6 bases from J, the junction kept 8 bases outside the gene matches. CDR3 coding DNA: TGTGCCAGCAGCCAAGGGGCAGGGGGGATCGCTGAAGCTTTCTTT. Translating it yields CASSQGAGGIAEAFF.

This clonotype was counted between two and nine times. The chain has TRBV2 and TRBJ1-5; unclear D gene. Germline-derived CDR1 and CDR2 are SNHLY and FYNNEI. Trimming removed 5 bases from V and 7 bases from J, with 21 bases in between. The CDR3 totals 16 residues. The CDR3: CASSYPETGRGQPQHF. CDR3 DNA: TGTGCCAGCAGTTACCCCGAGACTGGACGGGGACAGCCCCAGCATTTT.

This chain links TRBV5-1 with TRBJ1-1, with a weak D call TRBD1 (5 bases). The germline V and J ends were trimmed by 4 bases and 4 bases, with 11 bases remaining between them. The CDR3 length is 13 residues. CDR1 is SGHRS, CDR2 YFSETQ, per germline. The CDR3 DNA follows: TGCGCCAGCAGCAAGGGGAGCGGCACTGAAGCTTTCTTT. This translates into CASSKGSGTEAFF.

This clonotype was counted only a few times. V usage is TRBV7-2 and J usage is TRBJ1-4; D gene ambiguous. Germline values: CDR1 SGHTA, CDR2 FQGNSA. Trimming removed 3 bases at V and 5 bases at J, with 13 bases between. The CDR3 covers 15 residues. The CDR3 here is CASSFAWGRNEKLFF. The DNA for the CDR3 is TGTGCCAGCAGCTTTGCGTGGGGTCGAAATGAAAAACTGTTTTTT. Drawing the rest from reference TRBV7-2 and TRBJ1-4, the complete variable domain is GAGVSQSPSNKVTEKGKDVELRCDPISGHTALYWYRQSLGQGLEFLIYFQGNSAPDKSGLPSDRFSAERTGGSVSTLTIQRTQQEDSAVYLCASSFAWGRNEKLFFGSGTQLSVL.